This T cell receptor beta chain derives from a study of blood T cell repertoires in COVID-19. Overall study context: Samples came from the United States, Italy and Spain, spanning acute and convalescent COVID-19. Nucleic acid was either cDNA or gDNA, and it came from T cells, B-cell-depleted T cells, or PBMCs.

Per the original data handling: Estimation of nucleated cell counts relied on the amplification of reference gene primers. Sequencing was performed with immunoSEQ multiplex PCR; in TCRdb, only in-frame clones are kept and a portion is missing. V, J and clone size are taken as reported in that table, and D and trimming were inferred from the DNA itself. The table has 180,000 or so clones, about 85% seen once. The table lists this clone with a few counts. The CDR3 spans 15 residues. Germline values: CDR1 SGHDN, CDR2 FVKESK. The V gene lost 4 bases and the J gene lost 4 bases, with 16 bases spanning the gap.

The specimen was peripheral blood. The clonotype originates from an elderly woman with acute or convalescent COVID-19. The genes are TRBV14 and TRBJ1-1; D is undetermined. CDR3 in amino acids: CASSPRTDWGTEAFF. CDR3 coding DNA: TGTGCCAGCAGCCCTCGGACGGACTGGGGCACTGAAGCTTTCTTT.